The next 22 T cell receptor beta chains were all read from a single sample in a study of T cell repertoires in cytomegalovirus infection. Each CDR3 protein gets one entry after TCRdb re-called the reads with MiXCR. Of about half a million distinct CDR3 sequences detected, roughly 34% appear once; the ten largest clones hold roughly 16%. The antigens for these receptors are not known. The sample consisted of cultured PBMCs, taken from culture after CMV antigen stimulation. These receptor sequences come from a human donor in good health (CMV status not recorded). Some clones in this sample may be carry-over from other donors' samples.

This CDR3 is CASRRARPTEAFF. CDR3 coding DNA: TGTGCCAGCCGTAGGGCCAGGCCGACTGAAGCTTTCTTT. The chain joins TRBV6-5 to TRBJ1-1; the D is unclear. V lost 8 bases, J lost 5 bases, and 15 bases lay in between. Per germline, CDR1 MNHEY and CDR2 SVGAGI. The CDR3 spans 13 residues.

In its sample, this clonotype was seen a few times. The rearrangement uses TRBV19 and TRBJ2-4; 8 positions agree with TRBD1. The V and J ends lost 7 bases and 0 bases, in that order; junction bases with no gene match: 8. Germline CDR1 reads LNHDA; CDR2 reads SQIVND (reference sequence). CDR3 size: 16 residues. Here the CDR3 reads CASMDRASLAKNIQYF. In DNA form, the CDR3 reads TGTGCCAGTATGGACAGGGCGTCTTTAGCCAAAAACATTCAGTACTTC.

J is TRBJ2-1 and V is TRBV20-1, with no clear D. Germline V gene data show CDR1 as DFQATT and CDR2 as SNEGSKA (reference sequence). The CDR3 consists of 13 residues. V shed 3 bases and J shed 2 bases, with 8 bases lying between them. CDR3 DNA sequence: TGCAGTGCTAGCCCGGACGCCTACAATGAGCAGTTCTTC. Translating gives CSASPDAYNEQFF.

V usage is TRBV6-5 and J usage is TRBJ2-1; a weak D match, TRBD1 (6 bases). This CDR3 region has 15 residues. From germline, CDR1 is MNHEY and CDR2 SVGAGI. Trimming took 0 bases from V and 3 from J, leaving 9 bases between them. CDR3 DNA: TGTGCCAGCAGTTACTCGAAACAGGGCTACAATGAGCAGTTCTTC. It yields the protein CASSYSKQGYNEQFF.

The chain recombines TRBV29-1 with TRBJ2-3; TRBD2 might be the D (5 bases). This CDR3 region has 14 residues. Trimming took 6 bases from V and 0 from J, leaving 13 bases between them. CDR1 is SQVTM, CDR2 ANQGSEA, per germline. In DNA, the CDR3 is TGCAGCGTGGAGAAAAGGACTAGCACAGATACGCAGTATTTT. Residues: CSVEKRTSTDTQYF.

The chain joins TRBV19 to TRBJ1-1; D possibly corresponds to TRBD1 (6 bases). Trimming pared 5 bases from V and 5 bases from J, leaving 24 bases between. Germline V gives CDR1 LNHDA, CDR2 SQIVND (reference sequence). CDR3 length: 17 residues. DNA for the CDR3: TGTGCCAGTAGTCCCCCGCCAGGACAGTGGTATGGGACTGAAGCTTTCTTT. This encodes CASSPPPGQWYGTEAFF. Combining the CDR3 with reference TRBV19 and TRBJ1-1 gives the whole variable domain DGGITQSPKYLFRKEGQNVTLSCEQNLNHDAMYWYRQDPGQGLRLIYYSQIVNDFQKGDIAEGYSVSREKKESFPLTVTSAQKNPTAFYLCASSPPPGQWYGTEAFFGQGTRLTVV.

V usage is TRBV29-1 and J usage is TRBJ2-5; possibly TRBD1 for D (5 bases). Between the trimmed V and J ends, which lost 3 bases and 4 bases, there was a span of 9 bases. Germline CDR1 and CDR2: SQVTM and ANQGSEA. The CDR3 runs to 12 residues. The CDR3 DNA reads as TGCAGCGTTGATGTGACAGCAGAGACCCAGTACTTC. This codes for CSVDVTAETQYF.

This clonotype turned up a few times. This chain uses TRBV7-2 with TRBJ2-3; tentative D call: TRBD2 (5 bases). CDR3 size: 16 residues. V was shortened by 5 bases and J by 1 base, with 16 bases between the two germline ends. CDR1 SGHTA and CDR2 FQGNSA come from the germline V gene. CDR3 protein: CASSRLVASGTDTQYF. The CDR3 coding sequence is TGTGCCAGCAGCCGTTTGGTAGCGTCTGGCACAGATACGCAGTATTTT.

The genes are TRBV4-3 and TRBJ2-3; 10 positions agree with TRBD2. The germline V gene has CDR1 LGHNA and CDR2 YSLEER. Trimming removed 4 bases from V and 0 bases from J; junction bases left unmatched: 13. The CDR3 sequence is 19 residues long. The CDR3 coding sequence is TGCGCCAGCAGCCTTGAAAGTGAAGGGACTAGCGACAGCACAGATACGCAGTATTTT. Its translation is CASSLESEGTSDSTDTQYF.

The chain links TRBV7-2 to TRBJ2-5; the D gene could be TRBD1 or TRBD2 (5 bases each). Deletions cut 2 bases from V and 1 base from J, with 8 bases between. CDR1 SGHTA and CDR2 FQGNSA come from the germline V gene. The length of the CDR3 is 14 residues. The CDR3 DNA reads TGTGCCAGCAGCTTAAATGGGGGCCAAGAGACCCAGTACTTC. This gives the protein CASSLNGGQETQYF.

The chain recombines TRBV2 with TRBJ2-2, with D possibly matching TRBD2 (5 bases). CDR3 length: 14 amino acids. The germline V gene encodes CDR1 SNHLY and CDR2 FYNNEI. Trimming stripped 6 bases from V and 5 bases from J, with 13 bases between. The CDR3 DNA follows: TGTGCCAGCAGGGGGAGTGGCTGGACCGGGGAGCTGTTTTTT. It specifies CASRGSGWTGELFF.

A few counts support this clonotype. V is TRBV7-6 and J is TRBJ2-3; 12 bases align to TRBD2. The ends lost 5 bases at V and 4 bases at J; junction bases unmatched: 13. There are 18 residues in the CDR3. The germline CDR1 and CDR2 sequences are SGHVS and FNYEAQ. CDR3 in DNA: TGTGCCAGCAGCCGAAGACTAGCGGGAGATTACCGGGCAGATACGCAGTATTTT. This codes for CASSRRLAGDYRADTQYF.

The chain recombines TRBV20-1 with TRBJ2-2; D might be TRBD1 (6 bases). This CDR3 contains 14 residues. V was trimmed by 0 bases and J by 5 bases, leaving 10 bases between them. Germline lookup yields CDR1 DFQATT and CDR2 SNEGSKA (reference sequence). The CDR3 spells CSARDQGRTGELFF. The CDR3, as DNA: TGCAGTGCTAGAGATCAGGGGCGTACCGGGGAGCTGTTTTTT.

This chain links TRBV6-2 or TRBV6-3 with TRBJ2-3, with D possibly being TRBD2 (6 bases). This CDR3 is built from 15 residues. Deletions cut 0 bases from V and 6 bases from J, with 13 bases between. Germline CDR1 and CDR2: MNHEY and SVGEGT. The CDR3 loop reads CASSYSSGAVDTQYF. The CDR3 bases are TGTGCCAGCAGTTACTCTAGCGGAGCTGTGGATACGCAGTATTTT.

At least ten counts were recorded for this clonotype. The gene calls are TRBV12-3 or TRBV12-4 and TRBJ1-2, with no clear D. CDR3 length: 13 amino acids. The ends were cut back, 4 bases at V and 8 bases at J, with 14 bases in the middle. CDR3 loop: CASSSLGLGGYTF. DNA of the CDR3: TGTGCCAGCAGTTCCCTCGGACTAGGGGGCTACACCTTC.

This rearrangement joins TRBV4-1 to TRBJ2-3; 9 nucleotides match TRBD2. Germline CDR1 is MGHRA and CDR2 is YSYEKL. Trimming at V came to 4 bases and at J to 6 bases, leaving 14 bases not matched to a gene. The CDR3 sequence is 17 residues long. CDR3 sequence reads: CASSPKDARTSVDTQYF. CDR3 DNA sequence: TGCGCCAGCAGCCCAAAAGACGCCAGGACTAGCGTTGATACGCAGTATTTT.

The chain couples TRBV6-1 to TRBJ2-1; 13 nucleotides line up with TRBD2. The CDR3 loop spans 14 amino acids. Germline CDR1 reads MNHNS; CDR2 reads SASEGT. J gave up 7 bases and V 5 bases, and 2 bases lay outside the gene matches. The CDR3 sequence is CASSTLAGGNEQFF. The CDR3 DNA sequence: TGTGCCAGCAGTACACTAGCGGGAGGGAATGAGCAGTTCTTC.

This clonotype was detected a few times. V usage is TRBV6-2 or TRBV6-3 and J usage is TRBJ2-5, with D perhaps TRBD2 (6 bases). The CDR3 spans 19 residues. Germline-derived CDR1 and CDR2 are MNHEY and SVGEGT. CDR3 protein: CAAGSRASSSRDIRQTQYF. The CDR3 DNA is TGTGCGGCCGGGAGCCGTGCCAGCAGTAGTCGGGATATAAGGCAGACCCAGTACTTC.

The genes are TRBV28 and TRBJ2-3; D possibly corresponds to TRBD2 (7 bases). This CDR3 comprises 17 residues. Germline-derived CDR1 and CDR2 are MDHEN and SYDVKM. Deletions cut 3 bases from V and 5 bases from J, with 21 bases between. CDR3 residues: CASSFQGSGGVGDTQYF. CDR3 bases: TGTGCCAGCAGTTTCCAGGGGTCGGGGGGAGTGGGAGATACGCAGTATTTT.

This clonotype was detected only a few times. The genes are TRBV28 and TRBJ2-2; D unclear. V lost 4 bases, J lost 0 bases, and 15 bases lay in between. CDR3 size: 17 residues. The V gene's germline CDR1 is MDHEN and CDR2 SYDVKM. The CDR3 DNA follows: TGTGCCAGCAGTTCAATCGAACTTGGGGCGAACACCGGGGAGCTGTTTTTT. This sequence encodes CASSSIELGANTGELFF.

The chain has TRBV9 and TRBJ1-1; TRBD1 might be the D (5 bases). V was pared by 4 bases and J by 8 bases, with 15 bases between. CDR1 and CDR2 from the germline V gene are SGDLS and YYNGEE. This CDR3 has 13 amino acids. The CDR3 DNA reads as TGTGCCAGCAGCATTCTCAGGGAGTCGGAAGCTTTCTTT. It translates to CASSILRESEAFF. Based on the CDR3 plus reference TRBV9 and TRBJ1-1, the full variable domain is DSGVTQTPKHLITATGQRVTLRCSPRSGDLSVYWYQQSLDQGLQFLIQYYNGEERAKGNILERFSAQQFPDLHSELNLSSLELGDSALYFCASSILRESEAFFGQGTRLTVV.

This chain connects TRBV4-3 to TRBJ2-2, with 7 bases matching TRBD2. Trimming cost V 4 bases and J 4 bases; bases outside gene matches: 6. From germline, CDR1 is LGHNA and CDR2 YSLEER. This CDR3 has 15 residues. Here the CDR3 DNA reads TGCGCCAGCAGCCGGGACTACACCCTCACCGGGGAGCTGTTTTTT. Translation: CASSRDYTLTGELFF.